This TCR beta chain is drawn from a study of OX40 agonist ivuxolimab in advanced cancers. Germline V CDR1 and CDR2: KGHSH, LQKENI. The CDR3 loop spans 15 amino acids. V was shortened by 3 bases and J by 4 bases, with 15 bases between the two germline ends. Method: immunoSEQ multiplex PCR; TCRdb's copy keeps in-frame clones and lacks some. The sample shows about 58,000 clones, about 82% of them seen only once. The V call is TRBV18, the J call TRBJ1-1; weak D call: TRBD1 (6 bases). The sequencing here drew on CD4+ or CD8+ T cells sorted from blood, taken in a trial of the OX40 agonist ivuxolimab. The sequence was obtained from an adult with an advanced solid tumor such as melanoma, head and neck, liver or kidney cancer. CDR3 loop: CASSPSLQGSTEAFF. The CDR3 DNA reads TGTGCCAGCTCACCCTCCCTTCAGGGGTCCACTGAAGCTTTCTTT.